One sample yielded the 14 T cell receptor beta chains listed below, sequenced in a study of blood T cell repertoires in COVID-19. TCRdb's copy holds only in-frame clones and misses some; the assay was immunoSEQ multiplex PCR. The sample carries 35,000 to 45,000 clones, around 82% recorded once. Sequencing was carried out using peripheral blood. The origin of the receptors is a man aged 70-80 years with acute or convalescent COVID-19.

V and J are TRBV19 and TRBJ1-3, with TRBD1 matching 8 bases. V gave up 4 bases and J gave up 0 bases; unmatched junction bases: 8. The CDR3 is 17 residues long. Germline V lookup: CDR1 LNHDA, CDR2 SQIVND (reference sequence). The CDR3 DNA is TGTGCCAGTAGTAATCTGATCAGGGGGCACTCTGGAAACACCATATATTTT. Translating gives CASSNLIRGHSGNTIYF.

This clone was detected only a few times. The chain uses TRBV27 and TRBJ2-3, with TRBD2 identical over 10 bases. The V and J ends lost 1 base and 3 bases, in that order; junction bases with no gene match: 4. Germline V gives CDR1 MNHEY, CDR2 SMNVEV (reference sequence). This CDR3 has 16 residues. The CDR3 spells CASSLYGSGGTDTQYF. The CDR3 region has the DNA TGTGCCAGCAGTTTATACGGTAGCGGGGGGACAGATACGCAGTATTTT.

This clone was detected once. The V call is TRBV4-1, the J call TRBJ1-5; 7 nucleotides match TRBD1. The germline V gene encodes CDR1 MGHRA and CDR2 YSYEKL. With V trimmed by 0 bases and J by 6 bases, 11 bases remained unmatched. The length of the CDR3 is 17 residues. CDR3 bases: TGCGCCAGCAGCCAAGATCATGGGACAGTCCGGGCTCAGCCCCAGCATTTT. Translation: CASSQDHGTVRAQPQHF.

The rearrangement uses TRBV19 and TRBJ2-6, with a weak D call TRBD2 (5 bases). V gave up 1 base and J gave up 1 base, with 14 bases separating them. Germline values: CDR1 LNHDA, CDR2 SQIVND (reference sequence). The length of the CDR3 is 18 residues. The CDR3 DNA is TGTGCCAGTAGTATAGTAGGCGGGTTCAGGTCTGGGGCCAACGTCCTGACTTTC. Residues: CASSIVGGFRSGANVLTF.

The chain joins TRBV7-7 to TRBJ2-3; no reliable D call. Germline assignment: CDR1 SSHAT and CDR2 FNYEAQ (reference sequence). V lost 8 bases to trimming and J lost 5 bases, with 17 bases between them. This CDR3 has 14 amino acids. The CDR3 DNA is TGTGCCAGCTCAAGAGGAGCGCGCGGAGATACGCAGTATTTT. This encodes CASSRGARGDTQYF. Full variable domain (missing parts from reference TRBV7-7 and TRBJ2-3): GAGVSQSPRYKVTKRGQDVTLRCDPISSHATLYWYQQALGQGPEFLTYFNYEAQPDKSGLPSDRFSAERPEGSISTLTIQRTEQRDSAMYRCASSRGARGDTQYFGPGTRLTVL.

This rearrangement joins TRBV5-1 to TRBJ2-1; 9 bases align to TRBD1. CDR1 and CDR2 (germline): SGHRS, YFSETQ. The CDR3 has 15 residues. V was pared by 4 bases and J by 4 bases, with 6 bases of the junction left unmatched. This CDR3 is CASSLLGTGYNEQFF. The CDR3 coding sequence is TGCGCCAGCAGCCTGCTTGGGACAGGGTACAATGAGCAGTTCTTC.

This chain joins TRBV9 and TRBJ1-1, with D hard to call. The CDR3 is 16 residues long. Trimming cost V 4 bases and J 0 bases, with 16 bases left between them. Germline V gene lookup returns CDR1 SGDLS and CDR2 YYNGEE. CDR3 protein: CASSTRPVKVNTEAFF. The CDR3 DNA is TGTGCCAGCAGCACGCGGCCCGTTAAAGTGAACACTGAAGCTTTCTTT.

This clone was observed a handful of times. This chain joins TRBV5-1 and TRBJ2-3; 11 positions match TRBD2. Per the germline V gene, CDR1 is SGHRS and CDR2 is YFSETQ. V shed 6 bases and J 5 bases; nucleotides not matched to a gene: 11. The CDR3 is made up of 16 amino acids. The chain's CDR3 is CASTEATSGNEDTQYF. In nucleotides, the CDR3 is TGCGCCAGCACCGAAGCGACTAGCGGGAACGAAGATACGCAGTATTTT. Based on the CDR3 plus reference TRBV5-1 and TRBJ2-3, the full variable domain is KAGVTQTPRYLIKTRGQQVTLSCSPISGHRSVSWYQQTPGQGLQFLFEYFSETQRNKGNFPGRFSGRQFSNSRSEMNVSTLELGDSALYLCASTEATSGNEDTQYFGPGTRLTVL.

The rearrangement links TRBV4-1 to TRBJ2-2; D perhaps matches TRBD1 (5 bases). The ends were cut back, 4 bases at V and 4 bases at J, with 7 bases in the middle. The length of the CDR3 is 13 residues. Germline CDR1 is MGHRA and CDR2 is YSYEKL. The CDR3 protein is CASSPTGTGELFF. DNA for the CDR3: TGCGCCAGCAGCCCCACAGGCACCGGGGAGCTGTTTTTT.

V gene TRBV2 combines with J gene TRBJ2-7; D is perhaps TRBD1 (5 bases). The CDR3 contains 13 residues. CDR1 and CDR2 from the germline V gene are SNHLY and FYNNEI. V lost 4 bases, J lost 5 bases, and 12 bases lay in between. The CDR3 nucleotides read TGTGCCAGCAGTGCGCGGACAACCCACGAGCAGTACTTC. Residues: CASSARTTHEQYF.

This clone has only one observation. J is TRBJ2-3 and V is TRBV19, with a possible D match to TRBD2 (6 bases). The CDR3 runs to 16 residues. The germline V gene encodes CDR1 LNHDA and CDR2 SQIVND (reference sequence). V was pared by 4 bases and J by 2 bases, with 16 bases between. The CDR3 DNA is TGTGCCAGTAGTAGATCAGACGGGGGAAACACAGATACGCAGTATTTT. Its protein product is CASSRSDGGNTDTQYF. Complete variable domain (other parts from reference TRBV19 and TRBJ2-3): DGGITQSPKYLFRKEGQNVTLSCEQNLNHDAMYWYRQDPGQGLRLIYYSQIVNDFQKGDIAEGYSVSREKKESFPLTVTSAQKNPTAFYLCASSRSDGGNTDTQYFGPGTRLTVL.

The chain couples TRBV7-8 to TRBJ1-2; D unclear. V lost 5 bases, J lost 4 bases, and 8 bases lay in between. This CDR3 is 12 amino acids long. Germline-derived CDR1 and CDR2 are SGHVS and FQNEAQ. The CDR3 nucleotides read TGTGCCAGCAGCCCAAACAGCTATGGCTACACCTTC. Amino acid sequence: CASSPNSYGYTF.

The V gene is TRBV4-3, the J gene TRBJ2-1, with TRBD2 as a possible D gene (5 bases). Germline assignment: CDR1 LGHNA and CDR2 YSLEER. This CDR3 contains 15 residues. Trimming removed 0 bases from V and 4 bases from J, with 10 bases in between. This chain's CDR3 is CASSQEDRGYNEQFF. The DNA of the CDR3 is TGCGCCAGCAGCCAAGAGGATAGAGGGTACAATGAGCAGTTCTTC.

V is TRBV5-4 and J is TRBJ1-6, with 7 bases identical to TRBD1. CDR1 is SGHNT, CDR2 YYREEE, per germline (reference sequence). V was clipped by 2 bases and J by 6 bases; unmatched bases: 14. The CDR3 totals 18 residues. CDR3 sequence reads: CASSFRQGASYGNSPLHF. As DNA, the CDR3 is TGTGCCAGCAGCTTCAGACAGGGTGCGTCCTACGGTAATTCACCCCTCCACTTT.